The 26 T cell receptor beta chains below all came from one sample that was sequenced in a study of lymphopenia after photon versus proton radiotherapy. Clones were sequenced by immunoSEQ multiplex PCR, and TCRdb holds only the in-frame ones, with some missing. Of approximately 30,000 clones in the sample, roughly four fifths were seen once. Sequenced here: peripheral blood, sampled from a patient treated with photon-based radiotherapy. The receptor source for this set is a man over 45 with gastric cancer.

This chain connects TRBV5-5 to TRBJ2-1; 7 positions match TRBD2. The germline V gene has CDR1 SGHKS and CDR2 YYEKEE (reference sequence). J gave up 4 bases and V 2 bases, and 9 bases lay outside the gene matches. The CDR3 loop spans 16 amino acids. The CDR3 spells CASSLIFGGIYNEQFF. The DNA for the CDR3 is TGTGCCAGCAGCTTAATCTTCGGGGGGATTTACAATGAGCAGTTCTTC.

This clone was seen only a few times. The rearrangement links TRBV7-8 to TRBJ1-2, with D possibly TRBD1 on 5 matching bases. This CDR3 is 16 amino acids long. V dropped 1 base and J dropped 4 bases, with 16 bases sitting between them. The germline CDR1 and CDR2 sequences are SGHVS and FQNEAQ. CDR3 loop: CASSLVGAEEGYGYTF. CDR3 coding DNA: TGTGCCAGCAGCTTAGTCGGGGCCGAGGAGGGCTATGGCTACACCTTC.

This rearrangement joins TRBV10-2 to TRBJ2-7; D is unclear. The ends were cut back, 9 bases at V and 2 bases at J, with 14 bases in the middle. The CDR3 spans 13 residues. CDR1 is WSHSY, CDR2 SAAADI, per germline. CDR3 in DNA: TGCGCCAGTACCTCCGACACCACCTACGAGCAGTACGTC. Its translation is CASTSDTTYEQYV.

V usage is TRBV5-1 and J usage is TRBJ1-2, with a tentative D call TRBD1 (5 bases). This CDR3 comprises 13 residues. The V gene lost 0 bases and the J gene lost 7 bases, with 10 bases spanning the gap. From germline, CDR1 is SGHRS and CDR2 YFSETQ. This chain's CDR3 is CASSLAGFFGYTF. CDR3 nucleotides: TGCGCCAGCAGCTTGGCAGGGTTCTTTGGCTACACCTTC.

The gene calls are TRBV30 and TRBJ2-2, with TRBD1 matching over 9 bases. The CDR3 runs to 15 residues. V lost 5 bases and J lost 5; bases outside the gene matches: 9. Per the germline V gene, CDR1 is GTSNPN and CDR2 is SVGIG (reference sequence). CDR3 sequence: CAWYYRGPRTGELFF. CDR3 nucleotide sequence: TGTGCCTGGTATTACAGGGGGCCAAGGACCGGGGAGCTGTTTTTT.

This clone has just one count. The CDR3 sequence: CASRVADGTYGYTF. The DNA of the CDR3 is TGTGCCAGCAGGGTTGCGGACGGTACCTATGGCTACACCTTC. The V gene is TRBV6-5, the J gene TRBJ1-2; D call uncertain. V was shortened by 6 bases and J by 4 bases, with 15 bases between the two germline ends. The CDR3 runs to 14 residues. Germline V gives CDR1 MNHEY, CDR2 SVGAGI.

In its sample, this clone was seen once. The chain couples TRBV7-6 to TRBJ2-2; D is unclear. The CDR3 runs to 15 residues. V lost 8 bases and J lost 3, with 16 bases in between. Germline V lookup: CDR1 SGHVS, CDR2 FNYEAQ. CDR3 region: CASQARRGDTGELFF. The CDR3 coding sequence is TGTGCCAGCCAGGCCCGACGAGGCGACACCGGGGAGCTGTTTTTT. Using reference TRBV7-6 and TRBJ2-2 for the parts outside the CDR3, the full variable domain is GAGVSQSPRYKVTKRGQDVALRCDPISGHVSLYWYRQALGQGPEFLTYFNYEAQQDKSGLPNDRFSAERPEGSISTLTIQRTEQRDSAMYRCASQARRGDTGELFFGEGSRLTVL.

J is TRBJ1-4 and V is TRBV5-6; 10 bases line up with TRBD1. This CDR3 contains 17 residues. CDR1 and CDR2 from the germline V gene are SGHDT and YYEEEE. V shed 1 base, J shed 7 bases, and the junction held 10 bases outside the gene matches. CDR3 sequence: CASSLRRTGGSSEKLFF. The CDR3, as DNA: TGTGCCAGCAGCTTGAGGAGGACAGGGGGGTCTTCTGAAAAACTGTTTTTT.

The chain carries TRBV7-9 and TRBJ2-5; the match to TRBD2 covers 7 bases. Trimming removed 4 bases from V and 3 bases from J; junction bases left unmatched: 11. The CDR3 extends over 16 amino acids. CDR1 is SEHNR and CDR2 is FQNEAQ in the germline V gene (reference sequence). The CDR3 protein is CASSYDSRAGEETQYF. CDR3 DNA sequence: TGTGCCAGCAGCTACGACTCTAGGGCGGGGGAAGAGACCCAGTACTTC.

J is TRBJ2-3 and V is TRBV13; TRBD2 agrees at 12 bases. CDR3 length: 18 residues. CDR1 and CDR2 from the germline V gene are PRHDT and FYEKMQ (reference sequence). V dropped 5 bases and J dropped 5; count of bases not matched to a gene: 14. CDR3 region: CASSLLSLAGGRGDTQYF. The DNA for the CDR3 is TGTGCCAGCAGCCTCTTATCACTAGCGGGGGGACGGGGAGATACGCAGTATTTT.

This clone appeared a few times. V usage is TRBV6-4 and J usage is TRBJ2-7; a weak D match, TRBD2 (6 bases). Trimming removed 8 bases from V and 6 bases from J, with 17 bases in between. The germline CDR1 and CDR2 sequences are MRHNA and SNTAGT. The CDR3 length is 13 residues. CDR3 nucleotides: TGTGCCAGCCCTCCCGGGACTCCCGGCGAGCAGTACTTC. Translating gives CASPPGTPGEQYF.

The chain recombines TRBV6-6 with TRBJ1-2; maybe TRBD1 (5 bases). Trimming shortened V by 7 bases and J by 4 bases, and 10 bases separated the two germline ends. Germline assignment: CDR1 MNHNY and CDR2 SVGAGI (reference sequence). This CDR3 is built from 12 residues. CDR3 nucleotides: TGTGCCAGCACCCGGGGGGTCTATGGCTACACCTTC. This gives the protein CASTRGVYGYTF.

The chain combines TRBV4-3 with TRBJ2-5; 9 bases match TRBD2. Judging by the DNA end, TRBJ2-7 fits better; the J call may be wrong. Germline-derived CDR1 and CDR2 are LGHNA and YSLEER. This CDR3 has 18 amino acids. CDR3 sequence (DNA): TGCGCCAGCAGCCAAGAATCCCCAGCGGCGGGGGGGACTTACGAGCAGTACTTC. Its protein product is CASSQESPAAGGTYEQYF.

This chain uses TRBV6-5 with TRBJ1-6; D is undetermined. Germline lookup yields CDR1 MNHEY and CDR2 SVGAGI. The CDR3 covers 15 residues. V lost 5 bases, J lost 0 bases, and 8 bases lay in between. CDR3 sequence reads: CASSGGRSYNSPLHF. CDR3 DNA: TGTGCCAGCAGTGGAGGCCGCTCCTATAATTCACCCCTCCACTTT.

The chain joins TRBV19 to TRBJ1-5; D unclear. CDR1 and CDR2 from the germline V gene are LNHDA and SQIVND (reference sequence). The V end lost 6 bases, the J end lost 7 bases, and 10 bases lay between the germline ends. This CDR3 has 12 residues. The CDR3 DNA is TGTGCCAGTAGAGCCCGGGTACAGCCCCAGCATTTT. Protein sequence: CASRARVQPQHF.

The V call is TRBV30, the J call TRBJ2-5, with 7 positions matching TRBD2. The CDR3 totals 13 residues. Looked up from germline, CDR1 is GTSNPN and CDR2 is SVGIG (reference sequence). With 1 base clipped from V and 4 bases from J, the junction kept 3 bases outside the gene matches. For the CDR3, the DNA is TGTGCCTGGAGTGGCGCTAGCGGAGAGACCCAGTACTTC. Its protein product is CAWSGASGETQYF.

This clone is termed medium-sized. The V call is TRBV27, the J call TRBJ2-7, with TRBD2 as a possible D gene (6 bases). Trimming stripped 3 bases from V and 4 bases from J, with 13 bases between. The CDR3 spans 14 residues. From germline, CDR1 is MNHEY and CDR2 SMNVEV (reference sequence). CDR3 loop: CASSLGPAGYEQYV. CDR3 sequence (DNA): TGTGCCAGCAGTTTGGGCCCGGCGGGGTACGAGCAGTACGTC.

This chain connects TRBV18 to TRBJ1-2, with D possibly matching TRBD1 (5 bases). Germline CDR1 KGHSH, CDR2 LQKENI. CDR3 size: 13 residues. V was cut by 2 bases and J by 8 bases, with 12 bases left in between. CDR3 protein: CASSPEQARGYTF. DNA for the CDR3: TGTGCCAGCTCACCAGAACAGGCGAGGGGCTACACCTTC.

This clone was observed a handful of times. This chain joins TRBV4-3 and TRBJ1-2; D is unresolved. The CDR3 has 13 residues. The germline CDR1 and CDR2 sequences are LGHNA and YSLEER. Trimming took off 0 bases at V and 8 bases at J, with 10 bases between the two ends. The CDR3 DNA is TGCGCCAGCAGCCAAGAAGCCGGGGAAGGCTACACCTTC. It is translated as CASSQEAGEGYTF.

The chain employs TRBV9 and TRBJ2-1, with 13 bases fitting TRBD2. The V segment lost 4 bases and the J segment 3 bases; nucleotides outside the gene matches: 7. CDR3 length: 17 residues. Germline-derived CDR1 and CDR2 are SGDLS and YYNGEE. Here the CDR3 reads CASSFRLAGGRYNEQFF. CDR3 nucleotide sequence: TGTGCCAGCAGCTTCCGACTAGCGGGGGGCCGCTACAATGAGCAGTTCTTC.

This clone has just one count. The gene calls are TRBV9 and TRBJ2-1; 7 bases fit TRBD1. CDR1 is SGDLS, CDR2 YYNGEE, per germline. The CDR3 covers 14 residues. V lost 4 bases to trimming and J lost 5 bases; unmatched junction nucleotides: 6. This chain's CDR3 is CASSPWDSNNEQFF. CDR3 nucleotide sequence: TGTGCCAGCAGCCCTTGGGACAGCAACAATGAGCAGTTCTTC.

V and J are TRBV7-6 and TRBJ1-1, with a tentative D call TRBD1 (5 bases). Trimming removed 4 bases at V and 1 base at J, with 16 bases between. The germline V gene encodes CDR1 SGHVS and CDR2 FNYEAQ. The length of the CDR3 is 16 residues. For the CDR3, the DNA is TGTGCCAGCAGCTGGGGAGGGAGGGGTCCGAACACTGAAGCTTTCTTT. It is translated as CASSWGGRGPNTEAFF. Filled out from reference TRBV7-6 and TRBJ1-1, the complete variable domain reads GAGVSQSPRYKVTKRGQDVALRCDPISGHVSLYWYRQALGQGPEFLTYFNYEAQQDKSGLPNDRFSAERPEGSISTLTIQRTEQRDSAMYRCASSWGGRGPNTEAFFGQGTRLTVV.

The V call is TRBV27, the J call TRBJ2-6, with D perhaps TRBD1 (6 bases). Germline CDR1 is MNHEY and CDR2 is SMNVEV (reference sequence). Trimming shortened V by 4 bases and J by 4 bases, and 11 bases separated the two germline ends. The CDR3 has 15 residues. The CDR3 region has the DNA TGTGCCAGCAGTTATACAGGGTCCGGGGCCAACGTCCTGACTTTC. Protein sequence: CASSYTGSGANVLTF.

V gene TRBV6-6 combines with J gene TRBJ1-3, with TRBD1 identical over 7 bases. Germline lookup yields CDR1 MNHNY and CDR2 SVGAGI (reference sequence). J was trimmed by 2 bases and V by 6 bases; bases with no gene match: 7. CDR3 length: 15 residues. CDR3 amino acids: CASRPTGITGNTIYF. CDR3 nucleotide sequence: TGTGCCAGCAGACCGACAGGGATCACTGGAAACACCATATATTTT.

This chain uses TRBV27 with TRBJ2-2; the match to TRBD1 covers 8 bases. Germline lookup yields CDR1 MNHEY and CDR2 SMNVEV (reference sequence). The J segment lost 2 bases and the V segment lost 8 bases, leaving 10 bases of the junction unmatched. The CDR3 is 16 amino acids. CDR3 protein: CASGDRFASNTGELFF. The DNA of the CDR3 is TGTGCCAGCGGGGACAGGTTTGCTTCCAACACCGGGGAGCTGTTTTTT.

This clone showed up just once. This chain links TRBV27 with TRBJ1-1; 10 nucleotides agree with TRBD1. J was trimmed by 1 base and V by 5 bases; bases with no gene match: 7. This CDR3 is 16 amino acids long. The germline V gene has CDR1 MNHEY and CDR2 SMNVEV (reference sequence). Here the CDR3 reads CASSPETGGRNTEAFF. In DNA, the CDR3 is TGTGCCAGCAGTCCAGAGACAGGGGGCAGGAACACTGAAGCTTTCTTT.